Listed here is a single T cell receptor (beta chain). This sample is drawn from a study of shared T cell receptors in the human thymus. Some clones are missing from TCRdb's copy, which holds only in-frame ones; the method was immunoSEQ multiplex PCR. Of approximately 400,000 clones in the sample, over 90% were seen once. Germline CDR1 and CDR2: MNHEY and SMNVEV (reference sequence). The CDR3 is 11 amino acids. Trimming removed 10 bases from V and 4 bases from J, with 10 bases in between. This chain links TRBV27 with TRBJ1-1; D remains ambiguous. This TCR derives from a human donor. Input material: thymocytes. The CDR3: CATYGSTEAFF. The CDR3 nucleotides are TGTGCCACCTACGGGTCCACTGAAGCTTTCTTT.